This TCR beta chain was captured by sequencing in a study of T-cell reconstitution after alpha-beta-depleted transplantation in children (dated by TCRdb to 2015 to 2016). Background for the entire study: Using TCR repertoire profiling, the study quantitatively followed how T-cell immune reconstitution unfolded in children after TCRalphabeta/CD19-depleted allogeneic hematopoietic cell transplantation.

Remarks on this clonotype: Which antigen it targets is not known. Per-nucleotide qualities are absent, and no much larger clonotype sits a single base away.

Trimming accounts for 0 bases at V and 8 bases at J, while the number of junction bases matched to no gene is 5. The germline V gene encodes CDR1 LGHDT and CDR2 YNNKEL (reference sequence). From cysteine to phenylalanine, the CDR3 is 15 amino acids long. The sequence is cut down to CDR3 DNA, 45 bases in frame from base 1. Library generation was performed with PCR. The data were produced on an Illumina HiSeq 2500. TCR library preparation used molecular barcoding, with unique molecular identifiers applied to normalize quantification of the TCRbeta repertoire. Through fastp at Q25 and MiXCR, TCRdb rebuilt clones from the public reads, retaining in-frame beta chains. All rows with the same CDR3 protein become a single entry with the most common DNA and genes. The sample data list over 400,000 distinct CDR3 sequences, and about 45% of these were observed just once. The ten largest clones add up to about 30% of the sample.

The intended sense of this specimen's treatment or condition label: allogeneic hematopoietic cell transplantation with graft depleted of TCRalphabeta T cells and CD19 B cells. The transplant recipients were children given TCRalphabeta/CD19-depleted allogeneic hematopoietic cell grafts. Here is what the overall study found, with its caveats: About two months after transplant, the apparently early recovery of alphabetaT-cell counts reportedly depended on just several hundred clones that had expanded rapidly and came from non-depleted graft cells. Hyperexpanded clone frequencies declined over subsequent months; after one year, T-cell counts and TCRbeta diversity were mostly attributed to newly produced T cells. The high TCRbeta diversity at day 60 in some patients was ascribed to recipient T cells and intrathymic progenitors that had survived conditioning.

The sequence joins TRBV3-1 to TRBJ2-4; TRBD1 agrees with 9 junctional bases. The receptor's source is a girl between 2 and 10 years old with aplastic anemia, due to receive a stem cell transplant. The starting material was PBMCs, obtained before TCRalphabeta/CD19-depleted stem cell transplant. The DNA sequence is TGTGCCAGCAGCCAAGACGGGGACAGGGCTGACATTCAGTACTTC. It translates to CASSQDGDRADIQYF.